Each of the 27 T cell receptor beta chains below was sequenced from the same sample in a study of spatial heterogeneity in lung cancer. TCRdb used MiXCR to reprocess the 5' RACE reads, holding one entry per CDR3 protein. In the table there are about 38,000 distinct CDR3 sequences, approximately 7.5% of which are singletons. The time point here: sample taken at primary tumor resection. This specimen consisted of PBMCs, obtained at surgery. These receptors were collected from a male donor with early-stage non-small cell lung cancer.

The chain is built from TRBV9 and TRBJ2-6, with D tentatively TRBD1 (5 bases). Trimming took off 7 bases at V and 0 bases at J, with 8 bases between the two ends. The germline gives CDR1 SGDLS, CDR2 YYNGEE. CDR3 length: 14 residues. This CDR3 reads CASLDSSGANVLTF. CDR3 nucleotides: TGTGCCAGCTTAGACAGCTCTGGGGCCAACGTCCTGACTTTC.

This clonotype was counted at least ten times. The V and J genes are TRBV5-1 and TRBJ2-1; the match to TRBD2 covers 9 bases. Germline lookup yields CDR1 SGHRS and CDR2 YFSETQ. The J segment lost 5 bases and the V segment lost 4 bases, leaving 10 bases of the junction unmatched. The CDR3 loop spans 16 amino acids. The CDR3 region has the DNA TGCGCCAGCAGCCCTACCGGGCTAGCGGGGCACAATGAGCAGTTCTTC. Amino acids: CASSPTGLAGHNEQFF.

In its sample, this clonotype was seen many times. The V call is TRBV12-3 or TRBV12-4, the J call TRBJ1-2, with D possibly TRBD1 on 6 matching bases. The CDR3 extends over 14 amino acids. Trimming took 2 bases from V and 6 from J, leaving 13 bases between them. The DNA for the CDR3 is TGTGCCAGCAGTTTATTCGGCAGGGGAGATGGCTACACCTTC. Translated: CASSLFGRGDGYTF.

This clonotype was seen ten or more times. The chain employs TRBV7-2 and TRBJ1-1; D is undetermined. Germline lookup yields CDR1 SGHTA and CDR2 FQGNSA. The V end was cut by 5 bases, the J end by 1 base, with 14 bases between. CDR3 length: 15 amino acids. The CDR3 sequence is CASSPLGSTNTEAFF. CDR3 coding DNA: TGTGCCAGCAGCCCATTAGGGAGCACGAACACTGAAGCTTTCTTT.

The V gene is TRBV5-1, the J gene TRBJ2-5; 7 nucleotides agree with TRBD2. The CDR3 loop spans 15 amino acids. V shed 6 bases and J 5 bases; nucleotides not matched to a gene: 13. Germline CDR1 SGHRS, CDR2 YFSETQ. The CDR3 sequence: CASTLAGTRMETQYF. The DNA for the CDR3 is TGCGCCAGCACCTTAGCGGGCACGCGCATGGAGACCCAGTACTTC.

The chain combines TRBV4-1 with TRBJ2-3; 7 bases line up with TRBD2. V trimming: 0 bases; J trimming: 0 bases; junction bases outside the gene matches: 6. Germline CDR1 and CDR2: MGHRA and YSYEKL. The CDR3 runs 17 residues. In DNA form, the CDR3 reads TGCGCCAGCAGCCAAGATTTCGGGGGGATTAGCACAGATACGCAGTATTTT. It translates to CASSQDFGGISTDTQYF.

V usage is TRBV5-4 and J usage is TRBJ2-1; 11 nucleotides agree with TRBD1. There are 16 residues in the CDR3. Germline CDR1 reads SGHNT; CDR2 reads YYREEE (reference sequence). V was clipped by 3 bases and J by 6 bases; unmatched bases: 8. CDR3 in DNA: TGTGCCAGCAGCTCTATGGACAGGGGGCGTATCAATGAGCAGTTCTTC. It encodes CASSSMDRGRINEQFF.

The chain has TRBV11-2 and TRBJ2-5, with TRBD1 identical over 7 bases. The germline CDR1 and CDR2 sequences are SGHAT and FQNNGV. V lost 2 bases and J lost 5; bases outside the gene matches: 8. There are 15 residues in the CDR3. The CDR3 spells CASSLRLGGRETQYF. CDR3 DNA: TGTGCCAGCAGCTTACGTCTAGGGGGCCGGGAGACCCAGTACTTC.

This clonotype was counted only a few times. The rearrangement joins TRBV19 to TRBJ2-3; 7 nucleotides line up with TRBD1. With 6 bases clipped from V and 0 bases from J, the junction kept 6 bases outside the gene matches. The germline V gene has CDR1 LNHDA and CDR2 SQIVND (reference sequence). This CDR3 has 15 residues. The CDR3 here is CASRTVDRSTDTQYF. CDR3 nucleotides: TGTGCCAGTAGGACAGTGGACAGGAGCACAGATACGCAGTATTTT.

This clonotype has at least ten counts. V gene TRBV18 combines with J gene TRBJ2-3; D gene ambiguous. The germline CDR1 and CDR2 sequences are KGHSH and LQKENI. This CDR3 region has 15 residues. V was shortened by 6 bases and J by 5 bases, with 18 bases between the two germline ends. Here the CDR3 DNA reads TGTGCCAGCTCGTATGATACCAGCCACGGAGATACGCAGTATTTT. This encodes CASSYDTSHGDTQYF.

V usage is TRBV6-5 and J usage is TRBJ1-1, with a tentative D call TRBD1 (5 bases). Germline V lookup: CDR1 MNHEY, CDR2 SVGAGI. This CDR3 is built from 15 residues. V was clipped by 0 bases and J by 0 bases, with 8 bases between them. CDR3 residues: CASSYSLGLNTEAFF. CDR3 sequence (DNA): TGTGCCAGCAGTTACTCCTTGGGACTGAACACTGAAGCTTTCTTT.

This sequence joins TRBV2 and TRBJ2-2; 7 bases line up with TRBD2. The CDR3 covers 13 residues. The V and J ends lost 8 bases and 7 bases, in that order; junction bases with no gene match: 7. The V gene's germline CDR1 is SNHLY and CDR2 FYNNEI. The CDR3 sequence is CASRRGWNGELFF. CDR3 nucleotides: TGTGCCAGCCGGCGGGGGTGGAACGGGGAGCTGTTTTTT.

V and J are TRBV11-1 and TRBJ2-3, with no clear D. Looked up from germline, CDR1 is SGHAT and CDR2 is FQDESV (reference sequence). This CDR3 has 13 residues. V lost 8 bases to trimming and J lost 2 bases, with 11 bases between them. CDR3 sequence reads: CASVGSDTDTQYF. The CDR3 DNA sequence: TGTGCCAGCGTCGGGTCGGACACAGATACGCAGTATTTT.

This clonotype appeared many times. The chain has TRBV14 and TRBJ2-1, with TRBD2 matching over 10 bases. The CDR3 is 21 residues long. Losses at the gene ends were 5 bases for V and 0 bases for J; bases not matched to a gene: 19. Per the germline V gene, CDR1 is SGHDN and CDR2 is FVKESK. In DNA, the CDR3 is TGTGCCAGCAGCTTCCCGCGTCCGTCTAGCGGGGGACTGAGCTCCTACAATGAGCAGTTCTTC. This sequence encodes CASSFPRPSSGGLSSYNEQFF.

The table lists this clonotype with many counts. The CDR3 region has the DNA TGTGCCAGCAGTGCCCGGACAGGGGGCGAAAAACTGTTTTTT. Translated, it gives CASSARTGGEKLFF. The V and J genes are TRBV12-3 or TRBV12-4 and TRBJ1-4, with 11 bases aligning to TRBD1. V shed 5 bases and J 8 bases; nucleotides not matched to a gene: 4. The CDR3 sequence is 14 residues long.

This sequence joins TRBV4-3 and TRBJ2-1; 7 bases agree with TRBD1. Germline V gene sequence: CDR1 LGHNA, CDR2 YSLEER. With 4 bases clipped from V and 2 bases from J, the junction kept 5 bases outside the gene matches. The CDR3 consists of 15 residues. CDR3 sequence: CASSRDRVPYNEQFF. CDR3 nucleotides: TGCGCCAGCAGCCGAGACAGGGTACCCTACAATGAGCAGTTCTTC.

This clonotype was picked up many times. The chain recombines TRBV7-2 with TRBJ1-6; D may be TRBD1 (5 bases). Looked up from germline, CDR1 is SGHTA and CDR2 is FQGNSA. This CDR3 contains 15 residues. The germline V and J ends were trimmed by 7 bases and 3 bases, with 13 bases remaining between them. The CDR3: CASTPAGGYNSPLHF. The DNA for the CDR3 is TGTGCCAGCACCCCAGCGGGGGGCTATAATTCACCCCTCCACTTT.

The chain joins TRBV7-2 to TRBJ2-3, with D tentatively TRBD2 (6 bases). The germline V gene encodes CDR1 SGHTA and CDR2 FQGNSA. CDR3 length equals 14 residues. V was cut by 2 bases and J by 7 bases, with 13 bases left in between. The CDR3 nucleotides are TGTGCCAGCAGCTTATCCCGGGGGTTGAATACGCAGTATTTT. Translation gives CASSLSRGLNTQYF.

Ten or more counts support this clonotype. The chain has TRBV25-1 and TRBJ2-1; perhaps TRBD2 as D (6 bases). Looked up from germline, CDR1 is MGHDK and CDR2 is SYGVNS. This CDR3 spans 18 amino acids. Trimming removed 3 bases from V and 0 bases from J, with 18 bases in between. The CDR3 reads CASSDPKGGGFSYNEQFF. Here the CDR3 DNA reads TGTGCCAGCAGTGATCCTAAGGGAGGAGGGTTCTCCTACAATGAGCAGTTCTTC.

This clonotype was counted ten times or more. The chain links TRBV4-1 to TRBJ1-6, with D maybe TRBD1 (5 bases). Germline lookup yields CDR1 MGHRA and CDR2 YSYEKL. The CDR3 length is 15 residues. V lost 5 bases and J 8 bases, leaving 16 bases between the germline ends. CDR3 amino acids: CASSFQPGRDSPLHF. Here the CDR3 DNA reads TGCGCCAGCAGCTTTCAACCAGGGCGGGATTCACCCCTCCACTTT.

The chain uses TRBV27 and TRBJ1-4; TRBD1 matches at 8 bases. The germline V gene encodes CDR1 MNHEY and CDR2 SMNVEV (reference sequence). CDR3 length: 15 residues. The V segment lost 7 bases and the J segment 5 bases; nucleotides outside the gene matches: 9. CDR3 sequence reads: CASKQGARSNEKLFF. In nucleotides, the CDR3 is TGTGCCAGCAAGCAGGGGGCGAGATCCAATGAAAAACTGTTTTTT.

This clonotype was seen at least ten times. This chain connects TRBV20-1 to TRBJ1-2; 7 bases fit TRBD1. The CDR3 is 13 residues long. Trimming at V came to 3 bases and at J to 2 bases, leaving 3 bases not matched to a gene. Germline loops: CDR1 DFQATT, CDR2 SNEGSKA (reference sequence). In DNA, the CDR3 is TGCAGTGCTAGGGGGACAGCGAACTATGGCTACACCTTC. Its protein product is CSARGTANYGYTF.

This clonotype has ten or more counts. CDR3: CASSFSLTSMPKLFF. CDR3 nucleotide sequence: TGTGCCAGCAGTTTTTCGCTGACCTCAATGCCAAAACTGTTTTTT. The gene calls are TRBV27 and TRBJ1-4; D ambiguous. The CDR3 covers 15 residues. Germline loops: CDR1 MNHEY, CDR2 SMNVEV (reference sequence). The V end was cut by 3 bases, the J end by 10 bases, with 18 bases between.

This clonotype has at least ten counts. This chain joins TRBV7-8 and TRBJ1-1; 7 bases map to TRBD1. CDR1 and CDR2 from the germline V gene are SGHVS and FQNEAQ. The V segment lost 5 bases and the J segment 7 bases; nucleotides outside the gene matches: 13. The CDR3 spans 15 residues. CDR3 loop: CASSPYRQGAVEAFF. CDR3 nucleotide sequence: TGTGCCAGCAGCCCGTATCGACAGGGAGCGGTTGAAGCTTTCTTT.

This clonotype showed up many times. The junction and the germline gene differ at one end; a read error may be behind it. This chain joins TRBV5-4 and TRBJ2-3; 7 positions match TRBD1. Germline V gene lookup returns CDR1 SGHNT and CDR2 YYREEE (reference sequence). The CDR3 has 13 amino acids. CDR3 nucleotide sequence: TGTGCCAGCAGCTCAGCCGGGACAGAGACGCAGTATTTT. Amino acids: CASSSAGTETQYF. Supplemented by reference TRBV5-4 and TRBJ2-3, the full variable domain reads ETGVTQSPTHLIKTRGQQVTLRCSSQSGHNTVSWYQQALGQGPQFIFQYYREEENGRGNFPPRFSGLQFPNYSSELNVNALELDDSALYLCASSSAGTETQYFGPGTRLTVL.

This clonotype was seen a handful of times. V and J are TRBV5-1 and TRBJ1-3; 9 bases agree with TRBD1. This CDR3 comprises 13 residues. The trim removed 5 bases at V and 5 bases at J, leaving 2 bases unmatched. Germline CDR1 SGHRS, CDR2 YFSETQ. CDR3 sequence reads: CASRGQGRNTIYF. CDR3 DNA sequence: TGCGCCAGCAGGGGACAGGGACGAAACACCATATATTTT.

This clonotype appeared many times. This chain uses TRBV6-5 with TRBJ1-2; TRBD1 might be the D (5 bases). Per germline, CDR1 MNHEY and CDR2 SVGAGI. The CDR3 spans 15 residues. V lost 6 bases and J 5 bases, leaving 19 bases between the germline ends. The CDR3: CASSSSGAEWYGYTF. The CDR3 DNA follows: TGTGCCAGCAGCTCAAGCGGGGCGGAATGGTATGGCTACACCTTC.